This TCR beta chain emerged from a study of STAT5B mutations in CD4+ large granular lymphocyte leukemia. Libraries were prepared by immunoSEQ multiplex PCR; TCRdb keeps only in-frame clonotypes and omits some of them. The data hold about 27,000 clones, with about 79% observed a single time. Regarding the study as a whole: No patients shared main leukemic clonotypes, though less than 30% appeared at low frequency elsewhere. Higher CD4+ than CD8+ T-LGLL clonality might reflect small sample size. 8/27 top patient clones versus 2/35 control clones were TRBV06-family.

Trimming removed 5 bases from V and 2 bases from J; junction bases left unmatched: 3. The CDR3 totals 15 residues. CDR1 is LNHDA and CDR2 is SQIVND in the germline V gene (reference sequence). In regard to this clone: The antigen is unknown.

Buffy coats from healthy blood donors served as controls. This sequence originates from a human donor in good health. The sequencing input was CD4+ T cells from blood buffy coats. V and J are TRBV19 and TRBJ2-7; TRBD2 aligns across 13 bases. Written as DNA, the CDR3 is TGTGCCAGTAGTCTTACTAGCGGGAGGGCCTACGAGCAGTACTTC. It is translated as CASSLTSGRAYEQYF.